The T cell receptor beta chain under discussion was sequenced for a study of OX40 agonist ivuxolimab in advanced cancers. About the research overall: With ivuxolimab, an agonistic anti-OX40 (CD134) antibody, patients were treated. Melanoma, hepatocellular carcinoma, head and neck or renal cell cancer occurred in dose-escalation patients.

The sampling schedule covered blood at baseline, cycle 4 day 1, and cycle 7 day 1. In germline, CDR1 is WNHNN, CDR2 SYGVQD (reference sequence). This CDR3 is 15 amino acids long. V lost 0 bases and J 6 bases, leaving 15 bases between the germline ends. The method was immunoSEQ multiplex PCR; TCRdb's version includes in-frame clones alone and lacks a portion of them. Altogether tens of thousands of clones are present, 80% being singletons, with the ten largest covering about 7%. The source material was CD4+ or CD8+ T cells sorted from blood, sampled in a trial of the OX40 agonist ivuxolimab. The receptor's source is an adult with an advanced solid tumor such as melanoma, head and neck, liver or kidney cancer. This rearrangement joins TRBV10-1 to TRBJ2-7, with a tentative D call TRBD2 (5 bases). CDR3 DNA sequence: TGCGCCAGCAGTGAGTCGGGTGGAGGTTATGGCGAGCAGTACTTC. Amino acids: CASSESGGGYGEQYF.